The 15 T cell receptor beta chains reported below all come from one sample, sequenced in a study of response to subunit inactivated influenza vaccine (dated by TCRdb to the late 2010s). Library construction relied on RT-PCR. TCRdb records Illumina HiSeq 2500 as the sequencer. The public reads were reprocessed in TCRdb via fastp at Q25 and MiXCR, keeping in-frame beta chains. Duplicate CDR3 protein sequences are folded into a single record with the most common DNA and genes. In this sample the table shows 500,000 to 550,000 distinct CDR3 sequences, approximately 24% of which occur a single time. The ten biggest clones cover 2.5% to 3% of the sample. The data also belong to a second study, concerning T cells expressing NK-cell markers. In that second paper, the authors write: 5'RACE template switching, by which a universal primer site and unique molecular identifiers were added, was used to make TCR beta cDNA libraries.

The sequenced sample was CD4+ T cells sorted from PBMCs, obtained approximately 13 days after vaccination. Receptor source: a man aged 45 to 65 who received an inactivated influenza vaccine. Donor details come from another sample of the same person, matched by shared clones.

The chain recombines TRBV12-3 or TRBV12-4 with TRBJ2-7; weak D call: TRBD1 (5 bases). This CDR3 is 12 amino acids long. V lost 7 bases to trimming and J lost 6 bases, with 13 bases between them. The CDR3 is CASTPSQGEQYF. The CDR3, as DNA: TGTGCCAGCACCCCCTCCCAGGGCGAGCAGTACTTC.

The chain carries TRBV3-1 and TRBJ2-7, with D uncertain. CDR3 length: 14 amino acids. Deletions cut 0 bases from V and 3 bases from J, with 9 bases between. The germline gives CDR1 LGHDT, CDR2 YNNKEL (reference sequence). This CDR3 is CASSQDLAVYEQYF. The CDR3, as DNA: TGTGCCAGCAGCCAAGATTTGGCGGTCTACGAGCAGTACTTC.

Only a few counts were recorded for this clonotype. The chain joins TRBV30 to TRBJ2-3, with TRBD1 matching over 8 bases. V gave up 2 bases and J gave up 5 bases; unmatched junction bases: 6. CDR1 and CDR2 (germline): GTSNPN, SVGIG (reference sequence). The CDR3 runs 14 residues. The CDR3 sequence: CAWSRQGAEDTQYF. CDR3 bases: TGTGCCTGGAGTAGGCAGGGGGCGGAAGATACGCAGTATTTT.

This rearrangement joins TRBV5-1 to TRBJ2-1; 9 nucleotides line up with TRBD2. This CDR3 region has 15 residues. Germline V gene lookup returns CDR1 SGHRS and CDR2 YFSETQ. V dropped 5 bases and J dropped 6; count of bases not matched to a gene: 9. The CDR3 loop is CASRSLAGSGNEQFF. Written as DNA, the CDR3 is TGCGCCAGCAGGTCCCTAGCGGGATCTGGCAATGAGCAGTTCTTC.

This clonotype was observed once. The rearrangement links TRBV11-2 to TRBJ1-1; no clear D gene. Deletions cut 0 bases from V and 2 bases from J, with 10 bases between. The CDR3 sequence is 15 residues long. CDR1 SGHAT and CDR2 FQNNGV come from the germline V gene. The CDR3 nucleotides read TGTGCCAGCAGCTTAGACCCGGCGGCTAACACTGAAGCTTTCTTT. The encoded protein is CASSLDPAANTEAFF.

CDR3 DNA: TGCGCCAGCAGCCTCTTCCCAACCACCGATACGCAGTATTTT. The encoded protein is CASSLFPTTDTQYF. The gene calls are TRBV5-1 and TRBJ2-3; no clear D. Between the trimmed V and J ends, which lost 4 bases and 6 bases, there was a span of 15 bases. Germline loops: CDR1 SGHRS, CDR2 YFSETQ. This CDR3 has 14 residues.

The chain links TRBV27 to TRBJ2-1; 10 bases match TRBD2. The CDR3 has 17 amino acids. Germline CDR1 MNHEY, CDR2 SMNVEV (reference sequence). The J segment lost 3 bases and the V segment lost 5 bases, leaving 10 bases of the junction unmatched. CDR3: CASSPFRKREGYNEQFF. CDR3 nucleotides: TGTGCCAGCAGTCCCTTCCGTAAGCGGGAGGGCTACAATGAGCAGTTCTTC.

This clonotype was counted between two and nine times. This chain uses TRBV20-1 with TRBJ1-5, with D possibly matching TRBD1 (6 bases). V shed 6 bases and J shed 7 bases, with 19 bases lying between them. CDR3 size: 14 residues. The V gene's germline CDR1 is DFQATT and CDR2 SNEGSKA (reference sequence). In nucleotides, the CDR3 is TGCAGTGCCCCCCGTGGGGGCTCAGGGCAGCCCCAGCATTTT. Its translation: CSAPRGGSGQPQHF.

This clonotype was found a few times. The chain is built from TRBV10-3 and TRBJ1-5; no reliable D call. CDR3 size: 15 residues. Germline CDR1 reads ENHRY; CDR2 reads SYGVKD. V lost 6 bases and J lost 8, with 20 bases in between. The CDR3 spells CAISQDGRDGEPQHF. The CDR3, as DNA: TGTGCCATCAGCCAAGACGGGAGAGATGGGGAGCCCCAGCATTTT.

This clonotype came up a few times. The V call is TRBV18, the J call TRBJ2-5; D not resolved. The CDR3 contains 13 residues. The germline V gene encodes CDR1 KGHSH and CDR2 LQKENI. V gave up 0 bases and J gave up 4 bases, with 6 bases separating them. The CDR3 spells CASSPPSVETQYF. CDR3 nucleotides: TGTGCCAGCTCACCACCCTCGGTAGAGACCCAGTACTTC.

The genes are TRBV20-1 and TRBJ2-7; 10 positions agree with TRBD2. This CDR3 is 16 amino acids long. Germline assignment: CDR1 DFQATT and CDR2 SNEGSKA (reference sequence). V gave up 1 base and J gave up 2 bases; unmatched junction bases: 8. The CDR3 loop is CSARGGLAGDPYEQYF. The CDR3 coding sequence is TGCAGTGCTAGAGGGGGGCTAGCGGGAGACCCCTACGAGCAGTACTTC.

V is TRBV14 and J is TRBJ1-1; no firm D call. Germline CDR1 is SGHDN and CDR2 is FVKESK. V dropped 1 base and J dropped 4 bases, with 7 bases sitting between them. CDR3 length equals 13 residues. CDR3: CASSQAPSTEAFF. CDR3 bases: TGTGCCAGCAGCCAAGCGCCTAGCACTGAAGCTTTCTTT.

A few counts support this clonotype. The chain is built from TRBV10-3 and TRBJ1-5; D unclear. The V end lost 2 bases, the J end lost 4 bases, and 6 bases lay between the germline ends. Germline CDR1 reads ENHRY; CDR2 reads SYGVKD. This CDR3 contains 13 residues. CDR3 coding DNA: TGTGCCATCAGTGAGGTTAGAAATCAGCCCCAGCATTTT. The encoded protein is CAISEVRNQPQHF.

A few counts support this clonotype. The gene calls are TRBV5-1 and TRBJ2-3; maybe TRBD1 (5 bases). The CDR3 sequence is 15 residues long. Trimming stripped 3 bases from V and 0 bases from J, with 11 bases between. Germline CDR1 reads SGHRS; CDR2 reads YFSETQ. This CDR3 reads CASSYDSTSTDTQYF. For the CDR3, the DNA is TGCGCCAGCAGCTATGACAGCACTAGCACAGATACGCAGTATTTT.

This clonotype was counted between two and nine times. The genes are TRBV20-1 and TRBJ1-6; 12 bases line up with TRBD1. Germline trimming cut 1 base from V and 1 base from J; bases unmatched to any gene: 5. This CDR3 is 18 amino acids long. From germline, CDR1 is DFQATT and CDR2 SNEGSKA (reference sequence). CDR3 coding DNA: TGCAGTGCTAGAGGTGGGACAGGGGGCGCTTCCTATAATTCACCCCTCCACTTT. Translating gives CSARGGTGGASYNSPLHF.